This passage covers 10 T cell receptor beta chains from one sample sequenced in a study of STAT5B mutations in CD4+ large granular lymphocyte leukemia (dated by TCRdb to the early 2020s). Libraries were built with the immunoSEQ multiplex PCR assay. The clones in this table, taken by TCRdb from immuneACCESS, are in-frame only. Not every clone is retained; where verified, under half of the shortfall comes from an unresolved V gene, and the cause of the rest is unknown. For this sample the table gives more than 30,000 clones, of which less than 85% were detected only once. 7% to 9% of the sample goes to the ten largest clones. The specimen was CD4+ T cells from blood buffy coats. The receptor source for this set is a human donor in good health.

In this sample, this clone turned up once. The chain recombines TRBV19 with TRBJ2-7; D perhaps matches TRBD1 (5 bases). The germline CDR1 and CDR2 sequences are LNHDA and SQIVND (reference sequence). V lost 5 bases and J 2 bases, leaving 13 bases between the germline ends. This CDR3 region has 14 residues. The CDR3 DNA reads as TGTGCCAGTAGTGCAGGGTTGGGGACCTACGAGCAGTACTTC. It translates to CASSAGLGTYEQYF.

The chain joins TRBV7-2 to TRBJ2-5; D is perhaps TRBD1 or TRBD2 (6 bases each). This CDR3 contains 14 residues. CDR1 SGHTA and CDR2 FQGNSA come from the germline V gene. Trimming stripped 5 bases from V and 9 bases from J, with 19 bases between. Here the CDR3 reads CASSTYGGGMAQYF. DNA of the CDR3: TGTGCCAGCAGCACCTACGGGGGCGGGATGGCCCAGTACTTC.

V and J are TRBV6-1 and TRBJ2-7; 9 nucleotides line up with TRBD1. CDR1 is MNHNS and CDR2 is SASEGT in the germline V gene. Trimming took 6 bases from V and 6 from J; bases not matched to a gene: 9. CDR3 length: 14 residues. The CDR3 protein is CASRPVQGAGEQYF. DNA of the CDR3: TGTGCCAGCAGGCCGGTACAGGGGGCGGGCGAGCAGTACTTC.

This clone was seen a few times. The rearrangement links TRBV18 to TRBJ1-5; 7 nucleotides line up with TRBD1. CDR3 length: 13 residues. Unmatched junction bases numbered 1, after V lost 6 bases and J lost 2 bases. Germline V gene data show CDR1 as KGHSH and CDR2 as LQKENI. The CDR3 loop reads CASSGTGNQPQHF. As DNA, the CDR3 is TGTGCCAGCTCGGGGACAGGCAATCAGCCCCAGCATTTT.

This rearrangement joins TRBV5-6 to TRBJ2-7; no firm D call. Germline CDR1 is SGHDT and CDR2 is YYEEEE. This CDR3 spans 14 amino acids. V shed 2 bases and J shed 0 bases, with 9 bases lying between them. CDR3 sequence reads: CASSFQRSSYEQYF. The CDR3 DNA reads TGTGCCAGCAGCTTCCAGCGAAGCTCCTACGAGCAGTACTTC.

This chain connects TRBV5-1 to TRBJ1-1; no firm D call. V was pared by 1 base and J by 4 bases, with 11 bases between. The CDR3 is 14 residues long. Germline V gene data show CDR1 as SGHRS and CDR2 as YFSETQ. The DNA for the CDR3 is TGCGCCAGCAGCTTGAGGTGGGGAGGCACTGAAGCTTTCTTT. This gives the protein CASSLRWGGTEAFF.

This clone was seen more than once but under ten times. The chain couples TRBV2 to TRBJ2-3; no definite D call. The CDR3 has 12 residues. V lost 7 bases, J lost 5 bases, and 10 bases lay in between. Looked up from germline, CDR1 is SNHLY and CDR2 is FYNNEI. DNA of the CDR3: TGTGCCAGCAACCGGGCGGAAGATACGCAGTATTTT. This codes for CASNRAEDTQYF.

This rearrangement joins TRBV6-1 to TRBJ2-7, with D maybe TRBD2 (7 bases). V gave up 3 bases and J gave up 11 bases, with 11 bases separating them. This CDR3 contains 11 residues. The V gene's germline CDR1 is MNHNS and CDR2 SASEGT. DNA for the CDR3: TGTGCCAGCAGTGAGGGGGGGGCGGAGTACTTC. This gives the protein CASSEGGAEYF.

This clone appeared once. The rearrangement uses TRBV28 and TRBJ1-2; TRBD1 matches 12 bases. Germline trimming cut 5 bases from V and 8 bases from J; bases unmatched to any gene: 6. CDR3 size: 14 residues. Germline-derived CDR1 and CDR2 are MDHEN and SYDVKM. Written as DNA, the CDR3 is TGTGCCAGCAGTGGGACAGGGGGCGCTAGGGGCTACACCTTC. The encoded protein is CASSGTGGARGYTF.

The V and J genes are TRBV6-1 and TRBJ2-7; possibly TRBD1 for D (5 bases). The CDR3 consists of 15 residues. The germline V gene encodes CDR1 MNHNS and CDR2 SASEGT. Trimming shortened V by 0 bases and J by 3 bases, and 12 bases separated the two germline ends. The CDR3 DNA reads as TGTGCCAGCAGTGAAGCCCTGACAGCGCGCTACGAGCAGTACTTC. This sequence encodes CASSEALTARYEQYF.